This T cell receptor (beta chain) derives from a study of monozygotic twins with inflammatory bowel disease. TCRdb derives one entry per CDR3 protein from the 5' RACE reads, leaving out DNA. This sample lists roughly 100,000 distinct CDR3 sequences; its ten largest clones have more than 1.5%. CDR3 length: 13 amino acids. Per germline, CDR1 DFQATT and CDR2 SNEGSKA (reference sequence). The V and J genes are TRBV20-1 and TRBJ2-4. This receptor was identified in a human donor with ulcerative colitis or Crohn's disease, or a healthy co-twin of an affected twin (not recorded which). The specimen sequenced was blood. The CDR3 is CSARYYDKNIQYF.